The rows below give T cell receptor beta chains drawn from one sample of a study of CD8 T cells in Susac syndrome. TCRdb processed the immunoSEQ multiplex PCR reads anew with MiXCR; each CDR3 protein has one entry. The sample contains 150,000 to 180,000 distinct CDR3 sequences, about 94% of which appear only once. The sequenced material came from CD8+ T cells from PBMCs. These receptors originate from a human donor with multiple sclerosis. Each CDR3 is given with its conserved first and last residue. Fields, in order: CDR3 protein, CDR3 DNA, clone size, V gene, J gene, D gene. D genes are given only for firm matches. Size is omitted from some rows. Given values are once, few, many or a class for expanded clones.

CDR3 protein: CASSQKVHQGSNQPQHF
CDR3 DNA: TGCGCCAGCAGTCAAAAGGTCCACCAAGGGAGCAATCAGCCCCAGCATTTT
clone size: NA
V gene: TRBV23-1
J gene: TRBJ1-5
D gene: NA

CDR3 protein: CASSQCRDRNTEAFF
CDR3 DNA: TGCGCCAGCAGTCAATGCCGGGACAGGAACACTGAAGCTTTCTTT
clone size: NA
V gene: TRBV23-1
J gene: TRBJ1-1
D gene: TRBD1

CDR3 protein: CATTDGAYEQYF
CDR3 DNA: TGTGCCACCACGGACGGGGCCTACGAGCAGTACTTC
clone size: NA
V gene: TRBV15
J gene: TRBJ2-7
D gene: NA

CDR3 protein: CASSLVPWQGGTETQYF
CDR3 DNA: TGTGCCAGCAGCTTGGTGCCATGGCAGGGCGGCACGGAGACCCAGTACTTC
clone size: once
V gene: TRBV5-6
J gene: TRBJ2-5
D gene: NA

CDR3 protein: CSVEEGTASYEQYF
CDR3 DNA: TGCAGCGTTGAAGAGGGGACTGCCTCCTACGAGCAGTACTTC
clone size: NA
V gene: TRBV29-1
J gene: TRBJ2-7
D gene: NA

CDR3 protein: CATSRDSGPYTDTQYF
CDR3 DNA: TGTGCCACCAGCAGAGATTCGGGTCCGTACACAGATACGCAGTATTTT
clone size: NA
V gene: TRBV15
J gene: TRBJ2-3
D gene: NA

CDR3 protein: CASSEKQGPGSPLHF
CDR3 DNA: TGTGCCAGCAGTGAAAAACAGGGGCCGGGTTCACCCCTCCACTTT
clone size: once
V gene: TRBV2
J gene: TRBJ1-6
D gene: TRBD1

CDR3 protein: CSVEDQDRDRTGSWVYGYTF
CDR3 DNA: TGCAGCGTTGAAGACCAGGACAGGGATCGGACCGGGTCGTGGGTCTATGGCTACACCTTC
clone size: NA
V gene: TRBV29-1
J gene: TRBJ1-2
D gene: TRBD1

CDR3 protein: CASSPLGSDNEQFF
CDR3 DNA: TGTGCCAGCAGCCCCTTGGGGTCCGACAATGAGCAGTTCTTC
clone size: NA
V gene: TRBV7-9
J gene: TRBJ2-1
D gene: NA

CDR3 protein: CSATVEQGFRSYEQYF
CDR3 DNA: TGCAGTGCTACCGTTGAACAGGGTTTTAGATCCTACGAGCAGTACTTC
clone size: NA
V gene: TRBV20-1
J gene: TRBJ2-7
D gene: NA

CDR3 protein: CASSVNRQADTQYF
CDR3 DNA: TGTGCCAGCAGCGTAAATCGACAGGCAGATACGCAGTATTTT
clone size: NA
V gene: TRBV9
J gene: TRBJ2-3
D gene: NA

CDR3 protein: CASSLDLRGGEQFF
CDR3 DNA: TGTGCCAGCAGCTTAGACCTCAGGGGCGGGGAGCAGTTCTTC
clone size: NA
V gene: TRBV7-2
J gene: TRBJ2-1
D gene: NA

CDR3 protein: CASSSRDQPQHF
CDR3 DNA: TGTGCCAGCAGCTCCAGGGACCAGCCCCAGCATTTT
clone size: NA
V gene: TRBV13
J gene: TRBJ1-5
D gene: NA

CDR3 protein: CASTKTGTAANEQFF
CDR3 DNA: TGTGCCAGCACGAAAACAGGGACAGCCGCCAATGAGCAGTTCTTC
clone size: NA
V gene: TRBV6-2/TRBV6-3
J gene: TRBJ2-1
D gene: TRBD1

CDR3 protein: CASSEGAGRDTQYF
CDR3 DNA: TGTGCCAGCAGCGAGGGGGCTGGACGAGATACGCAGTATTTT
clone size: NA
V gene: TRBV2
J gene: TRBJ2-3
D gene: TRBD1

CDR3 protein: CSARDHPRAGQSVAENTEAFF
CDR3 DNA: TGCAGTGCTAGAGATCATCCCCGCGCAGGACAGTCGGTTGCCGAGAACACTGAAGCTTTCTTT
clone size: NA
V gene: TRBV20-1
J gene: TRBJ1-1
D gene: NA

CDR3 protein: CSASGVGQPQHF
CDR3 DNA: TGCAGTGCTAGTGGTGTTGGCCAGCCCCAGCATTTT
clone size: NA
V gene: TRBV20-1
J gene: TRBJ1-5
D gene: NA

CDR3 protein: CASRPSGQENNYGYTF
CDR3 DNA: TGTGCCAGCAGGCCCTCCGGACAGGAAAATAACTATGGCTACACCTTC
clone size: NA
V gene: TRBV25-1
J gene: TRBJ1-2
D gene: TRBD1

CDR3 protein: CSGGAPGTTEAFF
CDR3 DNA: TGCAGTGGAGGGGCCCCAGGTACCACTGAAGCTTTCTTT
clone size: NA
V gene: TRBV20-1
J gene: TRBJ1-1
D gene: NA

CDR3 protein: CASSLARQGNTEAFF
CDR3 DNA: TGTGCCAGCAGTTTAGCTCGACAGGGTAACACTGAAGCTTTCTTT
clone size: few
V gene: TRBV27
J gene: TRBJ1-1
D gene: TRBD1

CDR3 protein: CASSWTGTGRDNEQFF
CDR3 DNA: TGTGCCAGCAGCTGGACGGGGACGGGGCGAGACAATGAGCAGTTCTTC
clone size: once
V gene: TRBV13
J gene: TRBJ2-1
D gene: NA

CDR3 protein: CAWSEGIYNEQFF
CDR3 DNA: TGTGCCTGGAGCGAAGGAATATACAATGAGCAGTTCTTC
clone size: NA
V gene: TRBV30
J gene: TRBJ2-1
D gene: NA

CDR3 protein: CASSLSNREVGNF
CDR3 DNA: TGTGCCAGCAGCTTAAGTAATCGGGAGGTAGGAAATTTT
clone size: NA
V gene: TRBV7-8
J gene: TRBJ2-3
D gene: TRBD2

CDR3 protein: CASGQGTRSYNSPLHF
CDR3 DNA: TGTGCCAGCGGACAAGGGACGCGGTCCTATAATTCACCCCTCCACTTT
clone size: once
V gene: TRBV7-9
J gene: TRBJ1-6
D gene: NA

CDR3 protein: CASSLVAGLAVMNEQFF
CDR3 DNA: TGTGCCAGCAGCTTAGTGGCGGGACTAGCGGTGATGAATGAGCAGTTCTTC
clone size: NA
V gene: TRBV13
J gene: TRBJ2-1
D gene: TRBD2

CDR3 protein: CASTLSTDTQYF
CDR3 DNA: TGTGCCAGCACCCTTAGCACAGATACGCAGTATTTT
clone size: NA
V gene: TRBV12-3/TRBV12-4
J gene: TRBJ2-3
D gene: NA

CDR3 protein: CASRHRGATNEQFF
CDR3 DNA: TGTGCCAGCAGACACCGGGGGGCTACCAATGAGCAGTTCTTC
clone size: NA
V gene: TRBV6-6
J gene: TRBJ2-1
D gene: NA